This T cell receptor (beta chain) was recovered during a study of shared clonotypes between healthy human individuals. Turning to the study itself: Three plates each covered CD4 naive and memory; CD8 naive two, CD8 memory one. Study-wide points: Non-shared clonotypes displayed generation probabilities falling below those of clonotypes present in all four donors.

On this clone itself: The antigen is undetermined. One junction end disagrees with the germline gene, perhaps due to a read error.

CDR3 length equals 15 residues. Germline V gives CDR1 SGHAT, CDR2 FQNNGV. Researchers ran the assay at a deep level. In the original analysis: Without quality scores, immunoSEQ junctional reads could not be filtered like full-length reads. This table comes from immunoSEQ multiplex PCR, and its TCRdb copy is limited to in-frame clones, with some not included. V and J calls and clone size are as listed in that table; D and trimming were resolved from the DNA. The sample yields around 510,000 clones, approximately 94% seen once. This rearrangement joins TRBV11-2 to TRBJ2-7, with D tentatively TRBD1 (6 bases). The TCR comes from a woman aged 30 to 39 in good health. Specimen: naive CD4+ T cells sorted from blood. Stated subset: CD45RA+ positively selected. The CDR3 is CASSQSRDTAYGQYF. As DNA, the CDR3 is TGTGCCAGCAGCCAAAGCCGGGACACGGCGTACGGGCAGTACTTC.